This T cell receptor (beta chain) derives from a study of identical twins. Findings and limits, study-wide: Twins shared out-of-frame alpha sequences with excess low generation probability. Sharing of beta out-of-frame sequences by twins showed a weaker excess.

On this clonotype: Its antigen is unidentified.

From germline, CDR1 is SGHRS and CDR2 YFSETQ. The V and J ends lost 9 bases and 2 bases respectively, with 17 bases between them. CDR3 size: 14 residues. TCRdb used MiXCR to reprocess the 5' RACE reads, holding one entry per CDR3 protein. The table has hundreds of thousands of distinct CDR3 sequences, about 22% seen once; the top ten hold about 0.5%. Healthy Caucasians provided all donations. These data are also associated with another study on yellow fever vaccine responses in identical twins.

The sequence was obtained from a woman aged 18-35 years in good health. This chain connects TRBV5-1 to TRBJ2-5, with D tentatively TRBD1 (6 bases). Sequencing was performed on CD4+ T cells sorted from blood. CDR3 bases: TGCGCCACCTCCCTCGAGGGGGATCAAGAGACCCAGTACTTC. Encoded protein: CATSLEGDQETQYF.